Listed here is a single T cell receptor (beta chain). This sample was included in a study of blood T cell repertoires in COVID-19. V lost 11 bases and J lost 2; bases outside the gene matches: 12. The CDR3 has 14 amino acids. From germline, CDR1 is MNHEY and CDR2 SVGAGI. Profiled with immunoSEQ multiplex PCR; TCRdb holds only in-frame clones, not every one. The data contain just over 650,000 clones, about 90% of them singletons. The receptor's source is a young woman with acute or convalescent COVID-19. The chain joins TRBV6-5 to TRBJ2-7; 7 bases agree with TRBD1. Sequences were obtained from peripheral blood. CDR3 DNA sequence: TGTGCCTCCATCCCCCGGGACAGAACCTACGAGCAGTACTTC. Its translation is CASIPRDRTYEQYF.